This T cell receptor beta chain was identified during a study of vaccination effects on CD4 cells after COVID-19. Within the ViraFEST assay, antigen-specific CD4+ T cells underwent expansion with viral peptide pools prior to sequencing. Cells that had been cultured for roughly ten days were the source of isolated CD4+ T cells. PCR showed that the person got SARS-CoV-2 infection at some point between March and December 2020. Half-medium changes using IL-2 medium occurred on days 3 and 7. As for this clone: Its antigen remains unknown.

CDR1 is SNHLY and CDR2 is FYNNEI in the germline V gene. V was cut by 6 bases and J by 9 bases, with 12 bases left in between. The CDR3 runs 12 residues. TCRdb's copy holds only in-frame clones and misses some; the assay was immunoSEQ multiplex PCR. The data show 40,000 to 50,000 clones, roughly two thirds seen once. The TCR comes from a human donor who had a prior SARS-CoV-2 infection. The sample was CD4+ T cells from PBMCs cultured with a peptide pool, taken before COVID-19 vaccination. This chain links TRBV2 with TRBJ1-5; D is possibly TRBD1 (6 bases). DNA for the CDR3: TGTGCCAGCAGCTGGGGGGGCTGGCCCCAGCATTTT. It is translated as CASSWGGWPQHF.